This T cell receptor beta chain was sequenced for a study of beta chain features in type 1 diabetes. Germline lookup yields CDR1 KGHSH and CDR2 LQKENI. The CDR3 contains 16 residues. With V trimmed by 2 bases and J by 0 bases, 5 bases remained unmatched. Concerning this clone itself: Its antigen is unidentified.

Study-wide results and caveats: PCR might preferentially amplify shorter templates, equally in patients and controls.

The isolated RNA, all of it, was reverse transcribed, so expressed TCRB transcripts were what got sequenced. The study sequenced naive, central memory and regulatory T cell samples to an average of about 3.5 million reads. Data came from immunoSEQ multiplex PCR; TCRdb stores just in-frame clones and leaves some out. Among 810,000 or so clones listed, roughly 16% were seen once. The chain has TRBV18 and TRBJ2-3; 7 positions agree with TRBD2. This sequence originates from a woman aged 18 to 35 in good health. Sequenced input: naive CD4+ T cells from blood. CDR3 residues: CASSPGLADSTDTQYF. The DNA of the CDR3 is TGTGCCAGCTCACCAGGGCTAGCGGATAGCACAGATACGCAGTATTTT. The whole variable domain, remainder taken from reference TRBV18 and TRBJ2-3, is NAGVMQNPRHLVRRRGQEARLRCSPMKGHSHVYWYRQLPEEGLKFMVYLQKENIIDESGMPKERFSAEFPKEGPSILRIQQVVRGDSAAYFCASSPGLADSTDTQYFGPGTRLTVL.